This section outlines one TCR beta chain sequence together with its context. The record originates from a study of cytomegalovirus exposure and HLA in healthy donors. Trimming took 5 bases from V and 6 from J, leaving 10 bases between them. Germline CDR1 SEHNR, CDR2 FQNEAQ (reference sequence). The CDR3 spans 12 residues. Sequencing was performed with immunoSEQ multiplex PCR; in TCRdb, only in-frame clones are kept and a portion is missing. The sample lists roughly 100,000 clones, about 95% occurring once. The specimen was PBMCs. This clonotype was obtained from a woman aged 18-29 years in good health and CMV-seronegative. The chain joins TRBV7-9 to TRBJ1-2; D remains ambiguous. The CDR3 region is CASSHRRDGYTF. The CDR3 region has the DNA TGTGCCAGCAGCCACCGGCGGGATGGCTACACCTTC.